This is a list of T cell receptor beta chains from one sample in a study of graft-versus-host responses after intestinal transplantation. The antigens of these receptors remain unknown. Here immunoSEQ multiplex PCR was the method, and the copy in TCRdb shows in-frame clones only, minus some. The sample includes roughly 120,000 clones, approximately 92% of them seen just once. Sequenced here: unstimulated CD4+ T cells sorted from spleen or lymph node cells, sampled before intestinal transplant. These receptors were taken from a human donor who received an intestinal transplant. Each CDR3 is given with its conserved first and last residue. Each record gives: D gene, J gene, clone size, V gene, CDR3 DNA, CDR3 protein. A D gene is named only where the DNA matches it firmly. The size of a clone is reported for some rows only, either as once, few or many, or as a class for expanded clones.

>-|TRBJ1-2|-|TRBV4-2
TGTGCCAGCAGCCAAGAAGGGGGGCGCGGAGGCTACACCTTC
CASSQEGGRGGYTF
>-|TRBJ2-2|-|TRBV9
TGTGCCAGCAGCGCCGATCCTCCGACCGGGGAGCTGTTTTTT
CASSADPPTGELFF
>-|TRBJ2-3|-|TRBV18
TGTGCCAGCTCGCTGAGAGAGACAGATACGCAGTATTTT
CASSLRETDTQYF
>-|TRBJ2-7|-|TRBV7-3
TGTGCCAGCAGCAATCAGCGGACCCGATACGAGCAGTACTTC
CASSNQRTRYEQYF
>TRBD1|TRBJ1-5|-|TRBV19
TGTGCCAGTAGTATCCAGACAGGGGGCAGGCAGCCCCAGCATTTT
CASSIQTGGRQPQHF
>-|TRBJ1-2|-|TRBV5-5
TGTGCCAGCAGCTTGGCTGCTGCACGAACTAACTATGGCTACACCTTC
CASSLAAARTNYGYTF
>-|TRBJ1-1|-|TRBV18
TGTGCCAGCTCAGCATTCGCGGAGAACACTGAAGCTTTCTTT
CASSAFAENTEAFF
>-|TRBJ2-5|-|TRBV28
TGTGCCATCCATGCGGGATCTCAAGAGACCCAGTACTTC
CAIHAGSQETQYF
>-|TRBJ2-2|once|TRBV6-5
TGTGCCAGCAGTTACCATCCAACCGGGGAGCTGTTTTTT
CASSYHPTGELFF
>-|TRBJ2-7|-|TRBV2
TGTGCCAGCAGCCCCAGCTCGCTTTCCTACGAGCAGTACTTC
CASSPSSLSYEQYF